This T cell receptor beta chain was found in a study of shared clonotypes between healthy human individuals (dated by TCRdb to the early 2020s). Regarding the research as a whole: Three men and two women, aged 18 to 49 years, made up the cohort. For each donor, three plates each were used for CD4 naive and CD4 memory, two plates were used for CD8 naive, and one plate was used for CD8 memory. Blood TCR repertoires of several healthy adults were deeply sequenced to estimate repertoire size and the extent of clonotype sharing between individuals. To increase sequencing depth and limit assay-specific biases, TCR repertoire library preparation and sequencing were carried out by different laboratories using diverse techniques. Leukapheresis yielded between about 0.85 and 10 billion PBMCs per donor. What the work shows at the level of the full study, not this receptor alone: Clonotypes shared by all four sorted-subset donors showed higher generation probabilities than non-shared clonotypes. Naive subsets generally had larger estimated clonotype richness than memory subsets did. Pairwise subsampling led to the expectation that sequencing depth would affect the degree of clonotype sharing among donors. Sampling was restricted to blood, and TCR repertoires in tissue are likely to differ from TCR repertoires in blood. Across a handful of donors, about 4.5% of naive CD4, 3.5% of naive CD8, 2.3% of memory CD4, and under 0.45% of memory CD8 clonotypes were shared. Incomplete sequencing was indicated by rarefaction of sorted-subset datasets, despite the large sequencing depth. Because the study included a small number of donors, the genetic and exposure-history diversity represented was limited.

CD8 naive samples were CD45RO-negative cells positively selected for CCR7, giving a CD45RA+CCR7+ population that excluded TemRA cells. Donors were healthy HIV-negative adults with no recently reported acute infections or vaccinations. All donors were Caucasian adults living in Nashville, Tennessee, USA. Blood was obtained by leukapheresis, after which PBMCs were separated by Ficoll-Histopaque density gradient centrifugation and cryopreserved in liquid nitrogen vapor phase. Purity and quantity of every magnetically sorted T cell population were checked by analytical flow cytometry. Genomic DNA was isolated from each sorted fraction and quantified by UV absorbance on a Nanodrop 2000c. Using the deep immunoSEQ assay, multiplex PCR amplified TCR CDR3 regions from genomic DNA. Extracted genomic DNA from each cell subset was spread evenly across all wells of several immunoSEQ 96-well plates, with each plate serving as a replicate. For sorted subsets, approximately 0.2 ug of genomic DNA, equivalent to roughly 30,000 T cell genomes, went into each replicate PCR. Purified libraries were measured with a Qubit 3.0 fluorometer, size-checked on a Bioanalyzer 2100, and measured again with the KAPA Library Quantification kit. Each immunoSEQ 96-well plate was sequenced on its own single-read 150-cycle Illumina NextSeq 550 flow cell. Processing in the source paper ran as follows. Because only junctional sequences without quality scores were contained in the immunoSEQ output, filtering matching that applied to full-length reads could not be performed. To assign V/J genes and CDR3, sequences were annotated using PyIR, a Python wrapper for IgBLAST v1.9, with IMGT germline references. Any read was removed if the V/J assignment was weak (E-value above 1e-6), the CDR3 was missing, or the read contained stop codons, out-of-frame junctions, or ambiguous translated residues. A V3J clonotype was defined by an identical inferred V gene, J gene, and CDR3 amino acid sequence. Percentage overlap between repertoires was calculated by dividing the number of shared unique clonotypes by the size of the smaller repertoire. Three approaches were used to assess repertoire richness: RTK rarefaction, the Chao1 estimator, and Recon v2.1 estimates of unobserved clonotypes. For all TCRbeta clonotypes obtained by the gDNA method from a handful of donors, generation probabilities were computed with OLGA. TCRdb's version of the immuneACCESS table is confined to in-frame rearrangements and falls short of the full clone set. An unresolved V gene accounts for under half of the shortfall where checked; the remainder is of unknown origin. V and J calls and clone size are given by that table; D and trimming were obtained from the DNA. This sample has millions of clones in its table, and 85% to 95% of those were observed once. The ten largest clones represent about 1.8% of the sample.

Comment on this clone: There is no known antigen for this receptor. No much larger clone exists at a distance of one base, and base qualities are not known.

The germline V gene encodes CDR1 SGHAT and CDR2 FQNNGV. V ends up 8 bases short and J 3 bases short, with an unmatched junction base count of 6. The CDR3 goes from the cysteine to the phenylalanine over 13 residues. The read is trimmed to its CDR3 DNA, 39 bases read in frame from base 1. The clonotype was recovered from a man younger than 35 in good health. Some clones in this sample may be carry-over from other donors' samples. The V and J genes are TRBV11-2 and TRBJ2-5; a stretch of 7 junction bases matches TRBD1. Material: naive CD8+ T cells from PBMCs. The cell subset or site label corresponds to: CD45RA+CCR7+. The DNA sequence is TGTGCCAGCTCACTTACAGGGGAAGAGACCCAGTACTTC. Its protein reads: CASSLTGEETQYF.